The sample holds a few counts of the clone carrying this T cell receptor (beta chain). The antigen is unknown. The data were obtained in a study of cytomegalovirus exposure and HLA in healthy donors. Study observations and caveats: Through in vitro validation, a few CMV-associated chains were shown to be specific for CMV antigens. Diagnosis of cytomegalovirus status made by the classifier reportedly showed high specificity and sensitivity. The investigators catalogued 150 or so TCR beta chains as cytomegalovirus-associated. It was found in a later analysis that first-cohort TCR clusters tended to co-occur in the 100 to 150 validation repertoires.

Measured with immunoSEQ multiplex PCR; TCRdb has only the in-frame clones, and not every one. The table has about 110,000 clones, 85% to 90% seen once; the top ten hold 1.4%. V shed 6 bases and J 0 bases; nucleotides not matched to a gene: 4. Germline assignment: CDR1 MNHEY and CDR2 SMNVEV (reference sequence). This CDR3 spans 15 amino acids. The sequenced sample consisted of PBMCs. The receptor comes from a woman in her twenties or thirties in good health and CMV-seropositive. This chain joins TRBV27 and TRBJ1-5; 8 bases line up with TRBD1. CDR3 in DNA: TGTGCCAGCAGACAGGGGGACCTTAGCAATCAGCCCCAGCATTTT. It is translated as CASRQGDLSNQPQHF.